One and the same sample provided the 16 T cell receptor beta chains below, sequenced in a study of shared clonotypes between healthy human individuals. Naive-designated CD8 cells lacked CD45RO, were positively enriched for CCR7, and omitted terminally differentiated effector memory CD45RA+ cells. Sequencing was performed with immunoSEQ multiplex PCR; in TCRdb, only in-frame clones are kept and a portion is missing. The data show about 2.1 million clones, approximately 94% seen once. Sequencing was performed on naive CD8+ T cells from PBMCs. The origin of the receptors is a man between 18 and 29 years old in good health. Some clones in this sample may be carry-over from other donors' samples.

Only one count was recorded for this clone. The rearrangement uses TRBV11-3 and TRBJ2-2; 10 bases are a match to TRBD2. After removal of 1 base from V and 0 bases from J, the junction contained 2 bases not matched to a gene. This CDR3 has 17 amino acids. CDR1 is SGHNT, CDR2 YENEEA, per germline. The CDR3 is CASSLGLAGTNTGELFF. In nucleotides, the CDR3 is TGTGCCAGCAGCTTAGGACTAGCGGGCACGAACACCGGGGAGCTGTTTTTT.

The chain couples TRBV27 to TRBJ2-7; the match to TRBD2 covers 9 bases. The ends lost 0 bases at V and 3 bases at J; junction bases unmatched: 3. The CDR3 is made up of 15 amino acids. Per the germline V gene, CDR1 is MNHEY and CDR2 is SMNVEV (reference sequence). The CDR3 DNA reads TGTGCCAGCAGTTTATCACTAGCGGGCCTCTACGAGCAGTACTTC. Translating gives CASSLSLAGLYEQYF.

The rearrangement joins TRBV6-5 to TRBJ1-5, with a weak D call TRBD1 (5 bases). Trimming removed 4 bases at V and 13 bases at J, with 20 bases between. The CDR3 length is 14 residues. CDR1 MNHEY and CDR2 SVGAGI come from the germline V gene. CDR3 bases: TGTGCCAGCAGTTCTCTAATCGGGGGGGGAGTACAGCATTTT. This codes for CASSSLIGGGVQHF.

This chain uses TRBV27 with TRBJ2-1; 9 positions agree with TRBD2. The ends lost 1 base at V and 3 bases at J; junction bases unmatched: 7. The CDR3 totals 17 residues. CDR1 is MNHEY, CDR2 SMNVEV, per germline (reference sequence). CDR3 in DNA: TGTGCCAGCAGTTTATTGTCCCTAGCGGGGATCTACAATGAGCAGTTCTTC. Its protein product is CASSLLSLAGIYNEQFF.

The rearrangement joins TRBV5-6 to TRBJ2-7; perhaps TRBD1 as D (6 bases). Germline V gene data show CDR1 as SGHDT and CDR2 as YYEEEE. V lost 5 bases, J lost 1 base, and 13 bases lay in between. This CDR3 spans 14 amino acids. The CDR3 region is CASSPTGISYEQYF. DNA of the CDR3: TGTGCCAGCAGTCCTACAGGGATTTCCTACGAGCAGTACTTC.

The chain couples TRBV2 to TRBJ2-7; 7 nucleotides align to TRBD2. The CDR3 contains 17 residues. CDR1 SNHLY and CDR2 FYNNEI come from the germline V gene. Trimming at V came to 2 bases and at J to 0 bases, leaving 10 bases not matched to a gene. The CDR3 loop reads CASSESPGEGSSYEQYF. CDR3 sequence (DNA): TGTGCCAGCAGTGAATCCCCCGGGGAGGGGAGCTCCTACGAGCAGTACTTC. Full variable domain (missing parts from reference TRBV2 and TRBJ2-7): EPEVTQTPSHQVTQMGQEVILRCVPISNHLYFYWYRQILGQKVEFLVSFYNNEISEKSEIFDDQFSVERPDGSNFTLKIRSTKLEDSAMYFCASSESPGEGSSYEQYFGPGTRLTVT.

This chain connects TRBV7-8 to TRBJ1-5, with D possibly matching TRBD1 (6 bases). V was clipped by 4 bases and J by 2 bases, with 15 bases between them. This CDR3 has 16 residues. Germline loops: CDR1 SGHVS, CDR2 FQNEAQ. CDR3 DNA sequence: TGTGCCAGCAGCTCCCAGGACTACAGGGGCAATCAGCCCCAGCATTTT. Translated: CASSSQDYRGNQPQHF.

The genes are TRBV30 and TRBJ1-6; 12 bases match TRBD1. Trimming cost V 4 bases and J 9 bases; bases outside gene matches: 4. Germline V gene data show CDR1 as GTSNPN and CDR2 as SVGIG (reference sequence). The CDR3 is 14 residues long. CDR3: CAWKWGQGASPLHF. CDR3 in DNA: TGTGCCTGGAAATGGGGACAGGGGGCTTCACCCCTCCACTTT.

The chain joins TRBV29-1 to TRBJ2-7, with 8 bases matching TRBD1. The V and J ends lost 4 bases and 5 bases, in that order; junction bases with no gene match: 4. There are 12 residues in the CDR3. Germline CDR1 reads SQVTM; CDR2 reads ANQGSEA. This CDR3 reads CSVVSGGHEQYF. The CDR3 DNA follows: TGCAGCGTTGTATCAGGGGGCCACGAGCAGTACTTC.

This clone appeared a single time. The V and J genes are TRBV27 and TRBJ2-3; 9 bases match TRBD1. This CDR3 has 13 amino acids. CDR1 MNHEY and CDR2 SMNVEV come from the germline V gene (reference sequence). V was pared by 6 bases and J by 8 bases, with 6 bases of the junction left unmatched. The CDR3 region has the DNA TGTGCCAGCAGACAGGGGGCCTTGGGTACGCAGTATTTT. Amino acids: CASRQGALGTQYF.

This rearrangement joins TRBV9 to TRBJ1-1, with unresolved D. Germline CDR1 reads SGDLS; CDR2 reads YYNGEE. The length of the CDR3 is 14 residues. V was clipped by 4 bases and J by 6 bases, with 16 bases between them. CDR3 DNA sequence: TGTGCCAGCAGCCCAACGACGGGAGCTCCTGAAGCTTTCTTT. Amino acid sequence: CASSPTTGAPEAFF.

V usage is TRBV19 and J usage is TRBJ1-1; possibly TRBD1 for D (5 bases). This CDR3 is 13 amino acids long. CDR1 and CDR2 (germline): LNHDA, SQIVND (reference sequence). V was trimmed by 4 bases and J by 4 bases, leaving 10 bases between them. This CDR3 reads CASSKTQGTEAFF. The CDR3 coding sequence is TGTGCCAGTAGTAAAACTCAGGGCACTGAAGCTTTCTTT.

The rearrangement links TRBV7-9 to TRBJ2-3; D unclear. Between the trimmed V and J ends, which lost 5 bases and 10 bases, there was a span of 10 bases. The CDR3 spans 11 residues. Germline CDR1 and CDR2: SEHNR and FQNEAQ (reference sequence). The CDR3 region is CASSRQEAQYF. CDR3 in DNA: TGTGCCAGCAGCCGACAAGAGGCGCAGTATTTT.

The chain combines TRBV23-1 with TRBJ1-4, with no clear D. TRBV23-1 is known as an ORF, though its function is uncertain. CDR3 length equals 15 residues. The V end was cut by 1 base, the J end by 7 bases, with 13 bases between. This CDR3 is CASSQCPPVGEKLFF. The CDR3 region has the DNA TGCGCCAGCAGTCAATGCCCCCCAGTGGGTGAAAAACTGTTTTTT.

The chain employs TRBV7-9 and TRBJ1-5; a possible D gene is TRBD1 (6 bases). The V and J ends lost 1 base and 15 bases respectively, with 10 bases between them. This CDR3 comprises 11 residues. Germline assignment: CDR1 SEHNR and CDR2 FQNEAQ (reference sequence). In DNA form, the CDR3 reads TGTGCCAGCAGCTTAGAAGGGACAATGCATTTT. Its translation is CASSLEGTMHF. The variable domain in full, completed from reference TRBV7-9 and TRBJ1-5, reads DTGVSQNPRHKITKRGQNVTFRCDPISEHNRLYWYRQTLGQGPEFLTYFQNEAQLEKSRLLSDRFSAERPKGSFSTLEIQRTEQGDSAMYLCASSLEGTMHFGDGTRLSIL.

The rearrangement uses TRBV28 and TRBJ2-5; the D call may be TRBD1 or TRBD2 (5 bases each). Trimming removed 7 bases at V and 5 bases at J, with 14 bases between. The CDR3 spans 13 residues. Germline V lookup: CDR1 MDHEN, CDR2 SYDVKM. In DNA form, the CDR3 reads TGTGCCAGCACGAAGGGGCCGGGGGAGACCCAGTACTTC. Protein product: CASTKGPGETQYF.